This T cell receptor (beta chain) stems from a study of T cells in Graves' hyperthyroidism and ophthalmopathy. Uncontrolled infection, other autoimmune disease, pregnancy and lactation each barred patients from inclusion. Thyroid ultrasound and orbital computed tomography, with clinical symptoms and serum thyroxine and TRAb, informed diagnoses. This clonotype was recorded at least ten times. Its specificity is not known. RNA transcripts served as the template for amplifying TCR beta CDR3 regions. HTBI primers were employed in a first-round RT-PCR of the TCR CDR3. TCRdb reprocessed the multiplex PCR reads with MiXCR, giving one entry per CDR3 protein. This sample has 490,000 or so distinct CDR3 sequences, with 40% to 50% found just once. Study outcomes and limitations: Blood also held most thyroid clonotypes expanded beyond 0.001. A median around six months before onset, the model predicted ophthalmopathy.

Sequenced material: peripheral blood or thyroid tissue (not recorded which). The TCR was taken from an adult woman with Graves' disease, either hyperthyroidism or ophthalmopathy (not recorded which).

For the CDR3, the DNA is TGTGCCAACACAGGGAGCTCTGGAAACACCATATATTTT. The encoded protein is CANTGSSGNTIYF. The chain has TRBV7-9 and TRBJ1-3; TRBD1 is a possible D gene (6 bases). The CDR3 extends over 13 amino acids. Germline loops: CDR1 SEHNR, CDR2 FQNEAQ (reference sequence). Trimming removed 10 bases at V and 0 bases at J, with 10 bases between.